This T cell receptor (beta chain) comes out of a study of Ad26.COV2.S vaccination and SARS-CoV-2 variants. Study summary: Donor participated within the Ad26.COV2.S arm of the COV1001 trial. Ad26.COV2.S, an intramuscular injection, was given once or twice 56 days apart.

Overall study findings and caveats: In vaccinated individuals, spike-specific CD8+ and CD4+ T cell responses reportedly displayed substantial breadth.

The treatment is: 15 to 20 received Ad26.COV2.S at low or high dose, single or two shots; roughly five received placebo; per-sample allocation not given. Sampling took place 63 days after the first vaccine or placebo injection. An adult of 18-55 years in Boston served as donor. V lost 1 base to trimming and J lost 7 bases; unmatched junction nucleotides: 8. Germline assignment: CDR1 SGHTA and CDR2 FQGNSA. There are 17 residues in the CDR3. TCRdb's copy holds only in-frame clones and misses some; the assay was immunoSEQ multiplex PCR. The sample yields around 450,000 clones, 70% to 90% seen once. With regard to this clone: Its antigen is unidentified.

Sample: peripheral blood, taken in a trial of Ad26.COV2.S vaccine versus placebo. V usage is TRBV7-2 and J usage is TRBJ2-1; 12 bases match TRBD2. The clonotype was recovered from a person aged 18 to 59 who received the Ad26.COV2.S COVID-19 vaccine or a placebo. CDR3 DNA sequence: TGTGCCAGCAGCTTAGAGATGCTAGCGGGGGGGCAGAATGAGCAGTTCTTC. Its translation: CASSLEMLAGGQNEQFF.